This TCR beta chain was found in a study of shared clonotypes between healthy human individuals. As for the study in general: A donor's plate count was three for CD4 naive and three for CD4 memory; CD8 naive had two and CD8 memory one.

Under the authors' procedure: Without quality scores, immunoSEQ junctional reads could not be filtered like full-length reads. Here immunoSEQ multiplex PCR was the method, and the copy in TCRdb shows in-frame clones only, minus some. That table is the source of V, J and clone size, and D and trimming were worked out from the DNA. Of about 660,000 clones in the sample, about 74% were seen once. This CDR3 has 16 residues. Germline V gene lookup returns CDR1 MNHNS and CDR2 SASEGT. V was pared by 3 bases and J by 1 base, with 4 bases of the junction left unmatched. CD4+ cell separation produced CD45RA+ naive and CD45RA-negative memory subsets. Whole-study findings and limits: The genetic and exposure-history diversity represented was limited by few donors.

Comments on this clone: Its antigen is as yet unknown.

The V gene is TRBV6-1, the J gene TRBJ2-3; 10 positions match TRBD2. The sequence was obtained from a woman under 40 in good health. The sequenced sample was memory CD4+ T cells sorted from blood. As to subset: CD45RA-negative fraction. DNA for the CDR3: TGTGCCAGCAGTGAGTTAGGACTAGCGGGCACAGATACGCAGTATTTT. Translated: CASSELGLAGTDTQYF.